This T cell receptor (beta chain) was sequenced in a study of blood T cell repertoires in COVID-19. Turning to the study itself: Whether acute or convalescent, the COVID-19 samples came from the United States, Italy and Spain. T cells, B-cell-depleted T cells, or PBMCs supplied cDNA or gDNA.

The germline V gene encodes CDR1 MNHEY and CDR2 SVGAGI. The CDR3 covers 15 residues. V shed 3 bases and J 4 bases; nucleotides not matched to a gene: 5. The data were produced by immunoSEQ multiplex PCR, yet TCRdb's version contains in-frame clones alone and is incomplete. The table has tens of thousands of clones, 75% to 85% seen once. Sequencing input: peripheral blood. This TCR came from an older man with acute or convalescent COVID-19. The V gene is TRBV6-5, the J gene TRBJ1-4, with 7 bases that match TRBD1. The CDR3 spells CASSYSGTVNEKLFF. Here the CDR3 DNA reads TGTGCCAGCAGTTATTCCGGGACAGTTAATGAAAAACTGTTTTTT.